This record covers a single T cell receptor (beta chain). Its antigen is undetermined. These data belong to a study of T cell clusters in autoimmune cytopenias. Germline V gives CDR1 SGHRS, CDR2 YFSETQ. CDR3 length equals 18 residues. Roughly 40,000 genome equivalents of blood DNA were amplified for TRB. TRB was amplified by touch-down multiplex PCR, primer pools A and B combined. TCRdb re-analyzed the multiplex PCR reads; it lists each CDR3 protein once, without DNA. This listing includes fewer than 10,000 distinct CDR3 sequences. Overall study findings and caveats: Healthy donors had about 3.1-fold more exclusive TRB clusters than active autoimmune hepatitis patients. Primary autoimmune cytopenia patients appeared to lack physiological T cell clusters present in healthy donors. The cluster-lack signature was not seen for secondary cytopenia versus chronic lymphocytic leukemia. TRB repertoire shifts in secondary cytopenia and chronic lymphocytic leukemia mostly reflected lymphoma, not autoimmunity.

J is TRBJ2-3 and V is TRBV5-1. Material for sequencing was peripheral blood. This TCR derives from a human donor with an autoimmune cytopenia or autoimmune hepatitis (not recorded which). The CDR3 reads CASSLFGVKFSVTDTQYF.